Sequencing of this TCR beta chain was carried out in a study of T cells in Graves' hyperthyroidism and ophthalmopathy. Losses at the gene ends were 1 base for V and 6 bases for J; bases not matched to a gene: 15. CDR3 length: 19 amino acids. This clonotype was detected a few times. TCR beta CDR3 regions were amplified from RNA transcripts. The HTBI primer set served for first-round RT-PCR of the TCR CDR3. TCRdb re-analysed the multiplex PCR reads in MiXCR, keeping a single row per CDR3 protein. The sample consists of some 440,000 distinct CDR3 sequences, approximately 15% of them appearing once. PBMCs were collected from a roughly 10 ml volume of fresh peripheral blood.

Sequencing input: blood. The clonotype comes from a young woman with Graves' hyperthyroidism. The chain carries TRBV12-3 or TRBV12-4 and TRBJ2-1; 10 nucleotides agree with TRBD2. Written as DNA, the CDR3 is TGTGCCAGCAGTTTAGTTTCGGGCCTAGCGGGGGACTACCGCAATGAGCAGTTCTTC. Translation gives CASSLVSGLAGDYRNEQFF.